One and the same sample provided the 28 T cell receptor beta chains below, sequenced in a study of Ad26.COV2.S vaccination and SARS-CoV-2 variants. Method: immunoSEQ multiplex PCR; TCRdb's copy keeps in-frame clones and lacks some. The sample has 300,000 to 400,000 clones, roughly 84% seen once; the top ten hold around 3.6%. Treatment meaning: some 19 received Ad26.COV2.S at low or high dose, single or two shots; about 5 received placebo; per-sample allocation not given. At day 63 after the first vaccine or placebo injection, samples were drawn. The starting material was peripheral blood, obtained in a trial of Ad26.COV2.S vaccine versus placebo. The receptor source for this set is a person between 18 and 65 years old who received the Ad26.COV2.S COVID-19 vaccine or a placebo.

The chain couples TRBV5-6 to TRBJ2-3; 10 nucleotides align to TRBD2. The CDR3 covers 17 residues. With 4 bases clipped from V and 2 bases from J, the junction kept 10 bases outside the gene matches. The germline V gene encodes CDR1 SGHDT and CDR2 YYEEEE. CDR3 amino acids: CASSTLGTSAYTDTQYF. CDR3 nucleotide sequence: TGTGCCAGCAGCACCCTTGGGACTAGCGCCTACACAGATACGCAGTATTTT.

CDR3 in DNA: TGCGCCAGCAGCTTTCAGGCATCAAACTCCTACGAGCAGTACTTC. Translating it yields CASSFQASNSYEQYF. The chain employs TRBV5-1 and TRBJ2-7, with no clear D. Trimming removed 2 bases at V and 0 bases at J, with 12 bases between. The CDR3 spans 15 residues. CDR1 is SGHRS and CDR2 is YFSETQ in the germline V gene.

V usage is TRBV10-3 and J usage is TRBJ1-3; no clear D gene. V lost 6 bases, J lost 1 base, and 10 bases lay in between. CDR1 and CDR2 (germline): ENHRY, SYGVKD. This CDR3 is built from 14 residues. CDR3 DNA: TGTGCCATCAGCCAGCGGGATTCTGGAAACACCATATATTTT. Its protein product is CAISQRDSGNTIYF.

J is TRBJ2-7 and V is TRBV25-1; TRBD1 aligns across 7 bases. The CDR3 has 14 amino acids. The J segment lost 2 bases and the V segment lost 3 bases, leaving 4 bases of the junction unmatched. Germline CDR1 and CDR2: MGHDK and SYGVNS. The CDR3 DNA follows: TGTGCCAGCAGTGAGATACAGGGGACCTACGAGCAGTACTTC. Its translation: CASSEIQGTYEQYF.

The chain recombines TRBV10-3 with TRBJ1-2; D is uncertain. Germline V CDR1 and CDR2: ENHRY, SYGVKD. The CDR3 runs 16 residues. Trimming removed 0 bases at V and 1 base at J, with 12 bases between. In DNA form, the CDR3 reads TGTGCCATCAGTGAGTCGGCCCCAGGCGGTAACTATGGCTACACCTTC. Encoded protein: CAISESAPGGNYGYTF.

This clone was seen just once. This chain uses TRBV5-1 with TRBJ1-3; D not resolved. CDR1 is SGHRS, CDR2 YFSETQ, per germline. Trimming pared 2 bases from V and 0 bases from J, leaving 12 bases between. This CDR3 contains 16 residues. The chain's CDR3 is CASSLRADISGNTIYF. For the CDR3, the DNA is TGCGCCAGCAGCTTACGAGCAGATATCTCTGGAAACACCATATATTTT.

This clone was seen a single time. CDR3 residues: CASSQAELNQPQHF. CDR3 sequence (DNA): TGTGCCAGCAGCCAAGCCGAGCTGAATCAGCCCCAGCATTTT. The rearrangement uses TRBV3-1 (or the pseudogene TRBV3-2) and TRBJ1-5; D remains ambiguous. The length of the CDR3 is 14 residues. V lost 1 base, J lost 4 bases, and 8 bases lay in between. Germline V CDR1 and CDR2: LGHDT, YNNKEL (reference sequence).

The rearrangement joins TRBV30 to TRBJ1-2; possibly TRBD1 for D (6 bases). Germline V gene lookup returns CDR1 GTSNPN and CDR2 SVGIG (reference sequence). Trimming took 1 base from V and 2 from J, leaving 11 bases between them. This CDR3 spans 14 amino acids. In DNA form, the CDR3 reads TGTGCCTGGAGTGCCAGGGGAGCGAACTATGGCTACACCTTC. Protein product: CAWSARGANYGYTF.

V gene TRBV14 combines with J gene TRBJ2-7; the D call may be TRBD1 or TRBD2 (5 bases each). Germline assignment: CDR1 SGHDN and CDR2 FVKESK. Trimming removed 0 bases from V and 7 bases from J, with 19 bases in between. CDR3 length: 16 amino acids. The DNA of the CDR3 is TGTGCCAGCAGCCAAGATATCGGGACGTCGATTAAAGAGCAGTACTTC. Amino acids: CASSQDIGTSIKEQYF.

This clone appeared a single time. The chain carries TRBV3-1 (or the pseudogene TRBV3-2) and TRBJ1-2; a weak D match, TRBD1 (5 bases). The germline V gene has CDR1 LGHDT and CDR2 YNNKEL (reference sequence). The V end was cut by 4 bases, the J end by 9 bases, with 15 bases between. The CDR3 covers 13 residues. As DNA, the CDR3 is TGTGCCAGCAGCCCGGTGGCAGGGAGGAGCTACACCTTC. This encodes CASSPVAGRSYTF.

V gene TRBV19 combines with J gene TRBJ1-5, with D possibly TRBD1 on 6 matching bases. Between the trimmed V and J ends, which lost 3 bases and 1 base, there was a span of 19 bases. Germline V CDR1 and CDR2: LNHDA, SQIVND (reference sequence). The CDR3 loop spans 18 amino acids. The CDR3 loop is CASSIGDTLSISNQPQHF. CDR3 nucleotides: TGTGCCAGTAGTATTGGGGACACTCTATCCATAAGCAATCAGCCCCAGCATTTT.

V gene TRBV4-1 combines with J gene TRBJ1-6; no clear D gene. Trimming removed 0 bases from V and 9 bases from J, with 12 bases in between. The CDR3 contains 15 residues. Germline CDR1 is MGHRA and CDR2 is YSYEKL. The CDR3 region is CASSQDRGFGSPLHF. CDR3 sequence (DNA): TGCGCCAGCAGCCAAGATCGGGGATTTGGTTCACCCCTCCACTTT.

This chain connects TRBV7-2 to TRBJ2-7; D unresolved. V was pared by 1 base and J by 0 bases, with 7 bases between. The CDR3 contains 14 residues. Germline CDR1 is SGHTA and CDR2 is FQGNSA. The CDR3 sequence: CASSLDGASYEQYF. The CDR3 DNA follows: TGTGCCAGCAGCTTAGACGGAGCCTCCTACGAGCAGTACTTC.

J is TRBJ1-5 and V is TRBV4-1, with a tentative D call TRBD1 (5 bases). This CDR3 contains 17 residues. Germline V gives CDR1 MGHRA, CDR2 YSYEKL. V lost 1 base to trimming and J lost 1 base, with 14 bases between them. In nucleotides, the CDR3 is TGCGCCAGCAGCCAAGGCTGGGGGTCGATAAGCAATCAGCCCCAGCATTTT. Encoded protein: CASSQGWGSISNQPQHF.

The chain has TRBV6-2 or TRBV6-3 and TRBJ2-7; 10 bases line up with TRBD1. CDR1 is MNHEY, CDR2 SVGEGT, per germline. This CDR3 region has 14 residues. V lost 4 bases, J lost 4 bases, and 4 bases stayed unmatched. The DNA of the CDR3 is TGTGCCAGCAGTTTATTGGGACAGGGGTACGAGCAGTACTTC. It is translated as CASSLLGQGYEQYF.

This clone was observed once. The CDR3 loop reads CSALSWRGSYNEQFF. The DNA for the CDR3 is TGCAGCGCCCTGAGCTGGAGGGGGAGTTACAATGAGCAGTTCTTC. This chain connects TRBV29-1 to TRBJ2-1; D could derive from TRBD1 or TRBD2 (6 bases each). CDR1 and CDR2 (germline): SQVTM, ANQGSEA. Trimming removed 7 bases at V and 4 bases at J, with 20 bases between. CDR3 length equals 15 residues.

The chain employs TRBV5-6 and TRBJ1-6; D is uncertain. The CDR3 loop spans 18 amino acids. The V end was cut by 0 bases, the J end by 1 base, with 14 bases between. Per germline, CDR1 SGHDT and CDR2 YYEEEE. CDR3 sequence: CASSLEQVIESYNSPLHF. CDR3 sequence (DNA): TGTGCCAGCAGCTTGGAGCAGGTTATTGAGTCCTATAATTCACCCCTCCACTTT.

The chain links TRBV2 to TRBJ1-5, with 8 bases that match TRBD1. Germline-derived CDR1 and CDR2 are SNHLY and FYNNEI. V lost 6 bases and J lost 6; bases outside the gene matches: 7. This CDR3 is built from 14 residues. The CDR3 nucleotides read TGTGCCAGCAGCGAAACGGACAGGGCTCAGCCCCAGCATTTT. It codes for CASSETDRAQPQHF.

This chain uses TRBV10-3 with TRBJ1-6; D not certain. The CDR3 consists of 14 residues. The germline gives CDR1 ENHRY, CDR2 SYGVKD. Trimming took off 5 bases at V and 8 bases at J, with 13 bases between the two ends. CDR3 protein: CAISSTEEHSPLHF. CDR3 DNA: TGTGCCATCAGTTCGACGGAAGAACATTCACCCCTCCACTTT.

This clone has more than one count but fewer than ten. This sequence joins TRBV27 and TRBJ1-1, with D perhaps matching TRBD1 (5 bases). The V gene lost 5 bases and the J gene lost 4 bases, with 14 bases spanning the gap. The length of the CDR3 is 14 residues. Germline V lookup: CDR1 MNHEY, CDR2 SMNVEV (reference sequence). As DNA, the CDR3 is TGTGCCAGCAGTCTGACAGTTACCGGCACTGAAGCTTTCTTT. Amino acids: CASSLTVTGTEAFF.

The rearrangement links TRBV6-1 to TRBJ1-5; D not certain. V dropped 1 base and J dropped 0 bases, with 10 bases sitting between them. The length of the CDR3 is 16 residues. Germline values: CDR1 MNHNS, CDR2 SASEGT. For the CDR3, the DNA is TGTGCCAGCAGTGAAGGCCTAGGCAGTAGCAATCAGCCCCAGCATTTT. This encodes CASSEGLGSSNQPQHF.

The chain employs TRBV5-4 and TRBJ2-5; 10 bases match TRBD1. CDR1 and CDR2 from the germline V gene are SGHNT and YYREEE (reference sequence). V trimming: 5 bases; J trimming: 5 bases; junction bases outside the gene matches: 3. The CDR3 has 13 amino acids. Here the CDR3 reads CASRTGGWETQYF. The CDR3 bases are TGTGCCAGCAGGACAGGGGGCTGGGAGACCCAGTACTTC.

The CDR3 here is CASSKTTGINSPLHF. The CDR3 nucleotides read TGTGCCAGCAGCAAGACCACAGGGATCAATTCACCCCTCCACTTT. The V gene is TRBV5-6, the J gene TRBJ1-6, with D possibly being TRBD1 (6 bases). The CDR3 spans 15 residues. V dropped 4 bases and J dropped 7 bases, with 15 bases sitting between them. Germline V CDR1 and CDR2: SGHDT, YYEEEE. Based on the CDR3 plus reference TRBV5-6 and TRBJ1-6, the full variable domain is DAGVTQSPTHLIKTRGQQVTLRCSPKSGHDTVSWYQQALGQGPQFIFQYYEEEERQRGNFPDRFSGHQFPNYSSELNVNALLLGDSALYLCASSKTTGINSPLHFGNGTRLTVT.

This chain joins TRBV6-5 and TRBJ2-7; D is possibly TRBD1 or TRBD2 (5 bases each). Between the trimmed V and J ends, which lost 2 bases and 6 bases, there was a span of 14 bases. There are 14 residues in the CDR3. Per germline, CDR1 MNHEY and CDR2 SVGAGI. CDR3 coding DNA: TGTGCCAGCAGTTACGGGGGAAAGAGTCTCGAGCAGTACTTC. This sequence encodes CASSYGGKSLEQYF.

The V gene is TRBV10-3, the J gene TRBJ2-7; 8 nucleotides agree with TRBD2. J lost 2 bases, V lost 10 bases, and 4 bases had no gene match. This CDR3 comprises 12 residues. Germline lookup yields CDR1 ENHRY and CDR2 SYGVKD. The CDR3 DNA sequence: TGTGCCACGCGGGGGGTAACCTACGAGCAGTACTTC. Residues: CATRGVTYEQYF.

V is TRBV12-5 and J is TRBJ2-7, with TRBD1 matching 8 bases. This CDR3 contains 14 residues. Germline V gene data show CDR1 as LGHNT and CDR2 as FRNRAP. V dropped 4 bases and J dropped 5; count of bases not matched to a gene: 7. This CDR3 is CASGSPDREDEQYF. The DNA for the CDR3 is TGTGCTAGTGGTTCGCCGGACAGGGAGGACGAGCAGTACTTC. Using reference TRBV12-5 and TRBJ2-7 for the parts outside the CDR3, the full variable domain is DARVTQTPRHKVTEMGQEVTMRCQPILGHNTVFWYRQTMMQGLELLAYFRNRAPLDDSGMPKDRFSAEMPDATLATLKIQPSEPRDSAVYFCASGSPDREDEQYFGPGTRLTVT.

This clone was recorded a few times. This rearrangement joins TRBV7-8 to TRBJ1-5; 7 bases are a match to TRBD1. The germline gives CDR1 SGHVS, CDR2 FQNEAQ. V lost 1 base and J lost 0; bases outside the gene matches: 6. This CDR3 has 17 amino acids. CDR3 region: CASSLDRDSYSNQPQHF. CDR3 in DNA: TGTGCCAGCAGCTTAGACCGGGACAGCTATAGCAATCAGCCCCAGCATTTT.

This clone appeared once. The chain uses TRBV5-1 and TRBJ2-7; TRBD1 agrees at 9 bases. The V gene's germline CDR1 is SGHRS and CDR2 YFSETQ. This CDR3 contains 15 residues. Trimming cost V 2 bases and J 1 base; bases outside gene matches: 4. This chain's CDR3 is CASSLFGQGSYEQYF. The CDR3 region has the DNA TGCGCCAGCAGCTTATTTGGACAGGGGTCCTACGAGCAGTACTTC.